There are a few counts of the clone carrying this TCR beta chain. As yet, its antigen is unknown. A much larger clone differs by one base, so this may be a read error. The sample comes from a study of T cells in Graves' hyperthyroidism and ophthalmopathy. Study-wide findings and caveats: A model built on 13 V-J features separated ophthalmopathy from stable hyperthyroidism.

What was amplified from RNA transcripts were TCR beta CDR3 regions. The HTBI primer set was used in a first-round RT-PCR of the TCR CDR3. TCRdb fed the multiplex PCR reads into MiXCR, producing one record per CDR3 protein. The table records hundreds of thousands of distinct CDR3 sequences, roughly 14% of them present only once. The study left out patients who had uncontrolled infection, other autoimmune disease, pregnancy or lactation. The PBMCs were sourced from fresh peripheral blood (less than 11 ml). Deletions cut 6 bases from V and 1 base from J, with 12 bases between. Germline assignment: CDR1 GTSNPN and CDR2 SVGIG (reference sequence). The length of the CDR3 is 13 residues.

The rearrangement uses TRBV30 and TRBJ1-1, with D unclear. The clonotype originates from a woman in her forties with Graves' ophthalmopathy. The source material was blood. The CDR3 protein is CACKQSTNTEAFF. The CDR3 bases are TGTGCCTGCAAACAGAGCACGAACACTGAAGCTTTCTTT.